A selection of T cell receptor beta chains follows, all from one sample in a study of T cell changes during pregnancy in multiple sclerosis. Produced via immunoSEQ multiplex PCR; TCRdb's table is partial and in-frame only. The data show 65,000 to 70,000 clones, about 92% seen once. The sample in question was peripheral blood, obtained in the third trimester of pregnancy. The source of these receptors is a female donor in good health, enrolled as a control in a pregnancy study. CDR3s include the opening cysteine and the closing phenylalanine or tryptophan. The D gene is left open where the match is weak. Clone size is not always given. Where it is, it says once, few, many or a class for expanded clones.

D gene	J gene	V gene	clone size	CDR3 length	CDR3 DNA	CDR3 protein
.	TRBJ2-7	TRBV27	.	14	TGTGCCAGCAGTTTATCTGGGGGCCGCCGGGAGCAGTACTTC	CASSLSGGRREQYF
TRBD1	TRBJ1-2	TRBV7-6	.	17	TGTGCCAGCAGCCATATAGGACAGGGGGATTCAAACTATGGCTACACCTTC	CASSHIGQGDSNYGYTF
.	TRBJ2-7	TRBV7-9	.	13	TGTGCCAGCAAAACGTCGGGCTCCTACGAGCAGTACTTC	CASKTSGSYEQYF
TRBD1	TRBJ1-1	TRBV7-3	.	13	TGTGCCAGCAGCTCCCAGGGGGCCACTGAAGCTTTCTTT	CASSSQGATEAFF
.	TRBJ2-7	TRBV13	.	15	TGTGCCAGCAGCCCAGAGCTGCGCGGCTCTTACGAGCAGTACTTC	CASSPELRGSYEQYF
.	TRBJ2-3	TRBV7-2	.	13	TGTGCCAGCAGCTTAGTAGGAGGGGTAAGGCAGTATTTT	CASSLVGGVRQYF
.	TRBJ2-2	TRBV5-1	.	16	TGCGCCAGCAGCCAACGAGCGAGGGAATACACCGGGGAGCTGTTTTTT	CASSQRAREYTGELFF
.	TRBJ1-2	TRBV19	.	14	TGTGCCAGTCACCCCTTCGGGGTGGACTATGGCTACACCTTC	CASHPFGVDYGYTF
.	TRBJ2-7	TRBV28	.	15	TGTGCCAGCAGCTCGCGGGCCGGGCGGGGTGTCGAGCAGTACTTC	CASSSRAGRGVEQYF
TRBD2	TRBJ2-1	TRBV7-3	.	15	TGTGCCAGCAGCTTAATAGCGGGGGGTTACAATGAGCAGTTCTTC	CASSLIAGGYNEQFF
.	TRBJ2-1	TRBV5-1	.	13	TGCGCCAGCAGCTTGGCCGTTTACAATGAGCAGTTCTTC	CASSLAVYNEQFF
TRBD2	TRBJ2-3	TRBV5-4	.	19	TGTGCCAGCAGCTTGGAACCGGGACTAGCGGGAGGGTACTCAGATACGCAGTATTTT	CASSLEPGLAGGYSDTQYF
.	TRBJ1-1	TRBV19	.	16	TGTGCCAGTAGTAGTGTGACAGGAAGAATGAACACTGAAGCTTTCTTT	CASSSVTGRMNTEAFF
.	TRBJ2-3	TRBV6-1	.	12	TGTGCCAGCAGTGACAGTCCAGATACGCAGTATTTT	CASSDSPDTQYF
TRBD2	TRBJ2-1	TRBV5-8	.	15	TGTGCCAGCAGATCCGGACTAGCGGGGAGGAATGAGCAGTTCTTC	CASRSGLAGRNEQFF
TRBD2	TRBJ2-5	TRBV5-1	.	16	TGCGCCAGCAGCTCTGGTACAGCGGGATCCCAAGAGACCCAGTACTTC	CASSSGTAGSQETQYF
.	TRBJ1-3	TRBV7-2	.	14	TGTGCCAGCAGGTTGCGGGGTTCTGGAAACACCATATATTTT	CASRLRGSGNTIYF
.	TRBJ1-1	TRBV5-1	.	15	TGCGCCAGCAGCTACGATTGGTACAGGAACACTGAAGCTTTCTTT	CASSYDWYRNTEAFF
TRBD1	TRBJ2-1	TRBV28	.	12	TGTGCCAGCAGTACCTCGACAGGGGGTTCGTTCTTC	CASSTSTGGSFF
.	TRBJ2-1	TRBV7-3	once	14	TGTGCCAGCAGCTTAGCTAGGGGGAACAATGAGCAGTTCTTC	CASSLARGNNEQFF
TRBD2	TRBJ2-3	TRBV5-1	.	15	TGCGCCAGCAGCCCATCTAGCGGGGGCACAGATACGCAGTATTTT	CASSPSSGGTDTQYF
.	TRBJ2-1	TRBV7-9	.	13	TGTGCCAGCAGCTTACCCCCCGGACAGTGGCAGTTCTTC	CASSLPPGQWQFF
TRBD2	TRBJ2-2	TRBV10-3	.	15	TGTGCCATCAGAGCCGGGACTAGCGGGCCCGGGGAGCTGTTTTTT	CAIRAGTSGPGELFF
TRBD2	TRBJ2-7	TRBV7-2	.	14	TGTGCCAGCAGCTCCTTCGCTAGCGGCTACGAGCAGTACTTC	CASSSFASGYEQYF
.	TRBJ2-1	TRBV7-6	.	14	TGTGCCAGCAGCTTAGCGCTAGGTCCGAATGAGCAGTTCTTC	CASSLALGPNEQFF
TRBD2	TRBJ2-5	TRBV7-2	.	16	TGTGCCAGCAGCTTATATGCGGGAGGGGTTCTAGAGACCCAGTACTTC	CASSLYAGGVLETQYF
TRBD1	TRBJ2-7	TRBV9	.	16	TGTGCCAGCAGCGTAGGATTAGGGCAGGGGGCCTACGAGCAGTACTTC	CASSVGLGQGAYEQYF
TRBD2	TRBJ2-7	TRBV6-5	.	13	TGTGCCAGCAGTCCGGGACTAGGATACGAGCAGTACTTC	CASSPGLGYEQYF
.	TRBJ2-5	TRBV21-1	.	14	TGTGCCAGCAGCACCTCTAGGGGCGGAGAGACCCAGTACTTC	CASSTSRGGETQYF
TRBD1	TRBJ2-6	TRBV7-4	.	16	TGTGCCGTCAGACAGGGGGGACTGGCTGGGGCCAACGTCCTGACTTTC	CAVRQGGLAGANVLTF
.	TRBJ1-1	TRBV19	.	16	TGTGCCAGTAGTTTGGGTCCAGGGGCCCCGGGGACTGAAGCTTTCTTT	CASSLGPGAPGTEAFF
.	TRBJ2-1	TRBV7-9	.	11	TGTGCCAGCAGCTATAACAATGAGCAGTTCTTC	CASSYNNEQFF
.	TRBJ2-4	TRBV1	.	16	TGCACCAGCAGCCAACACCCAGGGGGCGCAGGAAACATTCAGTACTTC	CTSSQHPGGAGNIQYF
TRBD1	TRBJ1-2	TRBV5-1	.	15	TGCGCCAGCAGCTTGCGGGACAGGTTGAACGATGGCTACACCTTC	CASSLRDRLNDGYTF
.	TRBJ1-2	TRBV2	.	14	TGTGCCAGCAGTGAATCGGGGGCTAACTATGGCTACACCTTC	CASSESGANYGYTF
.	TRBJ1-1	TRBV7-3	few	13	TGTGCCAGCAGCCCTAGTTACTACGAAGAAGCTTTCTTT	CASSPSYYEEAFF
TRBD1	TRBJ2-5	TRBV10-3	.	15	TGTGCCATCAGTGAGGTGACAGGGGTTGGGGAGACCCAGTACTTC	CAISEVTGVGETQYF
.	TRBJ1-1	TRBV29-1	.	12	TGCAGCGTTGCGGGGTGGGTAGTTGGGGCTTTCTTT	CSVAGWVVGAFF
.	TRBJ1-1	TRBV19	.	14	TGTGCCAGTAGTATAGAGTCAGGGCACACTGAAGCTTTCTTT	CASSIESGHTEAFF
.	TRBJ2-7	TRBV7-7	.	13	TGTGCTAGCAGCCCAGATCCCTCCTACGAGCAGTACTTC	CASSPDPSYEQYF
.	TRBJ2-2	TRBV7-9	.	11	TGTGCCAGCAGCCTGACCGGGGAGCTGTTTTTT	CASSLTGELFF
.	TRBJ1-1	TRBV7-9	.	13	TGTGCCAGCAGCCTGACAGGCCACACTGAAGCTTTCTTT	CASSLTGHTEAFF
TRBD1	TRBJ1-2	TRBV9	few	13	TGTGCCAGCAGCGTCGACAGGGGGCACGGCTACACCTTC	CASSVDRGHGYTF
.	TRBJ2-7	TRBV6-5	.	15	TGTGCCAGCAGCTTACAGCCGATCCCGACCTACGAGCAGTACTTC	CASSLQPIPTYEQYF
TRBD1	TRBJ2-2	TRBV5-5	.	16	TGTGCCAGCAGCTTGTGGGGGACAGGTGACACCGGGGAGCTGTTTTTT	CASSLWGTGDTGELFF
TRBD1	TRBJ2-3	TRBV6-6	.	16	TGTGCCAGCAGCCATCGGCCGACAGGGGAGACAGATACGCAGTATTTT	CASSHRPTGETDTQYF
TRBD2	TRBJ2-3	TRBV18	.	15	TGTGCCAGCTCACCACCTAGCGGGCGCACAGATACGCAGTATTTT	CASSPPSGRTDTQYF
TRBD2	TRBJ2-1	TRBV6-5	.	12	TGTGCCAGCGCGGCGGGAGCTAATGAGCAGTTCTTC	CASAAGANEQFF